These T cell receptor beta chains were read from a single sample in a study of blood T cell repertoires in COVID-19. Only in-frame clones appear in the TCRdb table, and some are missing; sequencing was by immunoSEQ multiplex PCR. The sample shows about 76,000 clones, roughly four fifths of them seen only once. The sequenced sample consisted of peripheral blood. The receptors come from a human donor in a cohort sampled during active COVID-19. Both conserved end residues are part of each CDR3. Fields, in order: V gene, clone size, J gene, D gene, CDR3 protein, CDR3 DNA. D genes are given only for firm matches. Clone size appears in some rows only: once, few, many, or a class for an expanded clone.

TRBV6-5,-,TRBJ1-1,-,CASRSPGLGNTEAFF,TGTGCCAGCAGAAGTCCAGGGTTGGGGAACACTGAAGCTTTCTTT
TRBV12-3/TRBV12-4,-,TRBJ2-1,-,CASSPVLYNEQFF,TGTGCCAGCAGTCCGGTCCTCTACAATGAGCAGTTCTTC
TRBV3-1/TRBV3-2,-,TRBJ2-3,-,CASSQVVVVGRGTDTQYF,TGTGCCAGCAGCCAAGTAGTTGTGGTGGGGAGAGGCACAGATACGCAGTATTTT
TRBV5-1,-,TRBJ2-5,-,CASSLYGQETQYF,TGCGCCAGCAGCTTGTACGGTCAAGAGACCCAGTACTTC
TRBV18,-,TRBJ1-1,-,CASSPLGGDNTEAFF,TGTGCCAGCTCACCCTTAGGAGGGGATAACACTGAAGCTTTCTTT
TRBV6-5,-,TRBJ1-6,-,CASRTGYNSPLHF,TGTGCCAGCAGAACAGGTTATAATTCACCCCTCCACTTT
TRBV5-1,-,TRBJ1-3,-,CASSLGRTVSGNTIYF,TGCGCCAGCAGCTTGGGGAGGACAGTCTCTGGAAACACCATATATTTT
TRBV11-2,-,TRBJ1-5,-,CASSLNLGGNQPQHF,TGTGCCAGCAGCTTGAACCTCGGAGGCAATCAGCCCCAGCATTTT
TRBV10-3,-,TRBJ2-7,-,CAIMGDTSYEQYF,TGTGCCATCATGGGGGACACCTCCTACGAGCAGTACTTC
TRBV4-2,-,TRBJ2-2,TRBD1,CASSQEDRVSRELFF,TGTGCCAGCAGCCAAGAGGACAGGGTGTCGCGGGAGCTGTTTTTT
TRBV6-1,-,TRBJ1-5,-,CASSEGRGYSNQPQHF,TGTGCCAGCAGTGAAGGAAGGGGTTATAGCAATCAGCCCCAGCATTTT
TRBV5-6,-,TRBJ2-2,-,CASSPTGGFTGELFF,TGTGCCAGCAGCCCCACTGGGGGGTTTACCGGGGAGCTGTTTTTT
TRBV25-1,-,TRBJ1-2,-,CASSESAKGAHYGYTF,TGTGCCAGCAGTGAATCTGCGAAAGGGGCCCACTATGGCTACACCTTC
TRBV3-1/TRBV3-2,-,TRBJ2-7,TRBD2,CASSRTSGGSYEQYF,TGTGCCAGCAGCCGGACTAGCGGGGGTTCCTACGAGCAGTACTTC
TRBV4-1,-,TRBJ2-3,-,CASSQDRSWGGRTDTQYF,TGCGCCAGCAGCCAAGATCGGTCTTGGGGGGGCCGGACAGATACGCAGTATTTT
TRBV5-5,-,TRBJ1-2,TRBD1,CASSSPGQGGYGYTF,TGTGCCAGCAGCTCACCCGGACAGGGCGGCTATGGCTACACCTTC
TRBV7-2,-,TRBJ1-1,-,CASSPLNTEAFF,TGTGCCAGCAGCCCATTGAACACTGAAGCTTTCTTT
TRBV4-1,-,TRBJ2-7,-,CASSQGQGSYEQYF,TGCGCCAGCAGCCAAGGGCAGGGCTCCTACGAGCAGTACTTC
TRBV7-8,-,TRBJ2-4,TRBD2,CAVGEGPLKNIQYF,TGTGCCGTCGGGGAGGGCCCGTTAAAAAACATTCAGTACTTC
TRBV5-1,-,TRBJ2-5,-,CASSLGSAGETQYF,TGCGCCAGCAGCTTGGGCTCGGCGGGCGAGACCCAGTACTTC
TRBV6-1,-,TRBJ2-7,TRBD1,CASSESRTGGLTEQYF,TGTGCCAGCAGTGAAAGCAGGACAGGGGGCCTTACCGAGCAGTACTTC
TRBV19,-,TRBJ2-3,TRBD1,CASSILGQGIDTQYF,TGTGCCAGTAGTATATTGGGACAGGGAATAGATACGCAGTATTTT
TRBV18,-,TRBJ2-2,TRBD1,CASSLRQGSTGELFF,TGTGCCAGCTCCCTTCGACAGGGAAGCACCGGGGAGCTGTTTTTT
TRBV18,once,TRBJ1-2,-,CASSPSGQGDGYTF,TGTGCCAGCTCACCTAGCGGTCAGGGCGACGGCTACACCTTC
TRBV5-1,-,TRBJ2-1,TRBD1,CASSPRPGTGMVRFF,TGCGCCAGCAGCCCCCGACCCGGGACAGGAATGGTACGGTTCTTC
TRBV11-1,once,TRBJ1-1,-,CASSRVGRGNTEAFF,TGTGCCAGCAGCCGGGTCGGTAGGGGAAACACTGAAGCTTTCTTT
TRBV6-5,-,TRBJ2-3,TRBD1,CASSPGQGGTDTQYF,TGTGCCAGCAGCCCGGGACAGGGGGGAACAGATACGCAGTATTTT
TRBV12-5,-,TRBJ1-3,-,CASGTDSGNTIYF,TGTGCTAGTGGTACAGACTCTGGAAACACCATATATTTT
TRBV2,-,TRBJ2-2,TRBD1,CASSVYRDRANTGELFF,TGTGCCAGCAGTGTTTACCGGGACAGGGCCAACACCGGGGAGCTGTTTTTT
TRBV19,-,TRBJ2-7,TRBD1,CASQAGQGTYEQYF,TGTGCCAGCCAGGCGGGACAGGGGACCTACGAGCAGTACTTC
TRBV3-1/TRBV3-2,-,TRBJ1-2,TRBD1,CASSGTGVHGYTF,TGTGCCAGCAGCGGGACAGGGGTTCATGGCTACACCTTC
TRBV18,-,TRBJ2-5,-,CASSPIRTASNQETQYF,TGTGCCAGCTCACCGATCCGGACAGCTTCAAACCAAGAGACCCAGTACTTC
TRBV5-6,-,TRBJ1-5,-,CASSFGPQDNQPQHF,TGTGCCAGCAGCTTCGGGCCACAGGACAATCAGCCCCAGCATTTT
TRBV7-9,many,TRBJ1-2,-,CASSPQGNYGYTF,TGTGCCAGCAGCCCCCAGGGTAACTATGGCTACACCTTC
TRBV5-1,-,TRBJ1-6,-,CASSLGGTSYNSPLHF,TGCGCCAGCAGCTTGGGAGGGACATCCTATAATTCACCCCTCCACTTT
TRBV30,once,TRBJ1-2,TRBD1,CAWSDRDFDGYTF,TGTGCCTGGAGCGACAGGGACTTCGATGGCTACACCTTC
TRBV6-5,-,TRBJ1-2,TRBD1,CASSSLSGGKGNGYTF,TGTGCCAGCAGTTCCCTTTCAGGGGGGAAGGGGAATGGCTACACCTTC
TRBV2,-,TRBJ2-2,TRBD1,CASSRAPTGAGTGELFF,TGTGCCAGCTCCCGAGCCCCGACAGGGGCGGGCACCGGGGAGCTGTTTTTT
TRBV27,-,TRBJ2-1,-,CASSLSPRNEQFF,TGTGCCAGCAGTTTATCCCCTAGGAATGAGCAGTTCTTC
TRBV5-1,-,TRBJ2-7,TRBD1,CASSGQGGYEQYF,TGCGCCAGCAGCGGACAGGGGGGATACGAGCAGTACTTC
TRBV3-1/TRBV3-2,-,TRBJ1-1,-,CASSLESAEAFF,TGTGCCAGCAGCCTTGAGTCGGCTGAAGCTTTCTTT
TRBV2,-,TRBJ2-1,TRBD2,CASALQRGGDEQFF,TGTGCCAGCGCGCTTCAGCGGGGGGGCGATGAGCAGTTCTTC
TRBV12-3/TRBV12-4,-,TRBJ2-7,TRBD1,CASSVDRGSEQYF,TGTGCCAGCAGTGTGGACAGGGGAAGCGAGCAGTACTTC
TRBV3-1/TRBV3-2,-,TRBJ1-6,-,CASSQNLRGSPLHF,TGTGCCAGCAGCCAAAACTTAAGAGGATCACCCCTCCACTTT
TRBV2,-,TRBJ1-5,-,CASSVGLVSNQPQHF,TGTGCCAGCAGTGTAGGACTGGTTAGCAATCAGCCCCAGCATTTT
TRBV7-3,-,TRBJ2-3,-,CASSRGLSTDTQYF,TGTGCCAGCAGCCGAGGACTAAGCACAGATACGCAGTATTTT
TRBV3-1/TRBV3-2,few,TRBJ1-5,-,CASSQALNQPQHF,TGTGCCAGCAGCCAGGCCCTTAATCAGCCCCAGCATTTT
TRBV27,-,TRBJ2-4,-,CASSVSRGKAKNIQYF,TGTGCCAGCTCTGTCTCCCGGGGGAAAGCCAAAAACATTCAGTACTTC
TRBV5-1,-,TRBJ2-5,-,CASSFGGQETQYF,TGCGCCAGCAGCTTTGGCGGCCAAGAGACCCAGTACTTC
TRBV6-6,-,TRBJ2-2,TRBD2,CASAPRGGTGELFF,TGTGCCAGCGCTCCGCGGGGGGGCACCGGGGAGCTGTTTTTT
TRBV6-5,-,TRBJ1-2,-,CASSYSGGGDYGYTF,TGTGCCAGCAGTTACTCCGGGGGAGGAGACTATGGCTACACCTTC
TRBV5-1,-,TRBJ2-2,TRBD2,CASSSLTSGGAGELFF,TGCGCCAGCAGCTCCTTGACTAGCGGGGGGGCCGGGGAGCTGTTTTTT
TRBV24-1,few,TRBJ2-2,-,CATNDSDGGELFF,TGTGCCACCAATGACAGTGACGGGGGGGAGCTGTTTTTT
TRBV4-1,-,TRBJ1-1,TRBD1,CASSQVDRGGPFF,TGCGCCAGCAGCCAAGTCGACAGGGGAGGACCTTTCTTT
TRBV5-1,-,TRBJ2-5,TRBD2,CASSGTTSGAQETQYF,TGCGCCAGCAGCGGAACGACTAGCGGAGCCCAAGAGACCCAGTACTTC
TRBV7-9,-,TRBJ1-2,-,CASSSGGVGYTF,TGTGCCAGCAGCTCGGGCGGGGTTGGCTACACCTTC
TRBV6-5,-,TRBJ2-3,-,CASSYDGGPTDTQYF,TGTGCCAGCAGTTACGACGGGGGACCCACAGATACGCAGTATTTT
TRBV6-5,-,TRBJ2-7,TRBD1,CASKGDRLSYEQYF,TGTGCCAGCAAGGGGGACAGGTTATCCTACGAGCAGTACTTC
TRBV12-3/TRBV12-4,-,TRBJ1-2,TRBD1,CASGGTARVRTF,TGTGCCAGCGGCGGGACAGCCCGTGTCCGCACCTTC
TRBV5-1,-,TRBJ2-7,TRBD2,CASSLAGLAGSHHEQYF,TGCGCCAGCAGCTTGGCCGGTTTAGCGGGGTCTCACCACGAGCAGTACTTC